This passage covers 10 T cell receptor beta chains from one sample sequenced in a study of CD4 T cells in relation to SARS-CoV-2 and coronaviruses. Their target antigens are unknown. Repertoires were generated with immunoSEQ multiplex PCR, while TCRdb's copy carries only in-frame clones and drops some. The profile shows 37,000 or so clones, approximately 86% of them singletons. The sample taken for sequencing was naive CD4+ T cells from PBMCs, cultured in vitro. As for subset: naive CD4+ T cells isolated by negative enrichment. The source is an adult with COVID-19.

The chain links TRBV7-2 to TRBJ2-7; maybe TRBD2 (6 bases). Trimming took 2 bases from V and 0 from J, leaving 14 bases between them. The CDR3 contains 16 residues. The germline CDR1 and CDR2 sequences are SGHTA and FQGNSA. For the CDR3, the DNA is TGTGCCAGCAGCTTAACTGCTAGCGAGAGCTCCTACGAGCAGTACTTC. It specifies CASSLTASESSYEQYF.

This chain connects TRBV24-1 to TRBJ2-3, with 12 nucleotides matching TRBD2. V gave up 4 bases and J gave up 5 bases; unmatched junction bases: 9. The length of the CDR3 is 17 residues. Germline values: CDR1 KGHDR, CDR2 SFDVKD. The CDR3 DNA is TGTGCCACCAGTGACCCAGCTAGCGGGAGGGCCGTAGATACGCAGTATTTT. It translates to CATSDPASGRAVDTQYF.

The gene calls are TRBV6-4 and TRBJ2-3, with 9 bases aligning to TRBD1. This CDR3 is built from 13 residues. CDR1 MRHNA and CDR2 SNTAGT come from the germline V gene. V dropped 3 bases and J dropped 6; count of bases not matched to a gene: 1. CDR3 amino acids: CASSETGGDTQYF. CDR3 nucleotide sequence: TGTGCCAGCAGTGAGACAGGGGGGGATACGCAGTATTTT.

The chain carries TRBV4-3 and TRBJ2-3, with 14 positions matching TRBD2. Germline loops: CDR1 LGHNA, CDR2 YSLEER. CDR3 length: 19 residues. V shed 3 bases and J 1 base; nucleotides not matched to a gene: 9. The CDR3 loop is CASSQHQPGLAGGTDTQYF. As DNA, the CDR3 is TGCGCCAGCAGCCAGCATCAACCGGGACTAGCGGGAGGCACAGATACGCAGTATTTT.

The rearrangement uses TRBV10-3 and TRBJ2-2; the D gene is possibly TRBD2 (5 bases). Germline CDR1 and CDR2: ENHRY and SYGVKD. V lost 4 bases, J lost 1 base, and 13 bases lay in between. The CDR3 length is 16 residues. The CDR3 protein is CAISVLGEKNTGELFF. CDR3 in DNA: TGTGCCATCAGTGTCCTGGGAGAAAAGAACACCGGGGAGCTGTTTTTT.

V and J are TRBV30 and TRBJ2-1, with D uncertain. Germline V gene data show CDR1 as GTSNPN and CDR2 as SVGIG (reference sequence). V was pared by 3 bases and J by 7 bases, with 10 bases between. The CDR3 is 12 amino acids. CDR3 DNA: TGTGCCTGGAGCCCTCCGAAGAATGAGCAGTTCTTC. This translates into CAWSPPKNEQFF.

The chain recombines TRBV19 with TRBJ2-5; 10 bases match TRBD2. J was trimmed by 4 bases and V by 3 bases; bases with no gene match: 14. Germline V lookup: CDR1 LNHDA, CDR2 SQIVND (reference sequence). The CDR3 length is 18 residues. The CDR3 sequence is CASSMGLATDLITETQYF. In nucleotides, the CDR3 is TGTGCCAGTAGTATGGGACTAGCGACCGATTTAATTACAGAGACCCAGTACTTC.

In its sample, this clone was seen a few times. The chain links TRBV7-2 to TRBJ1-3; a weak D match, TRBD1 (5 bases). CDR3 length: 15 amino acids. The germline V and J ends were trimmed by 5 bases and 0 bases, with 11 bases remaining between them. Looked up from germline, CDR1 is SGHTA and CDR2 is FQGNSA. The CDR3 region has the DNA TGTGCCAGCAGCGGACACCTAGTCTCTGGAAACACCATATATTTT. This sequence encodes CASSGHLVSGNTIYF.

The chain links TRBV11-2 to TRBJ2-4; weak D call: TRBD1 (5 bases). The CDR3 runs to 19 residues. V lost 0 bases, J lost 0 bases, and 18 bases lay in between. The germline gives CDR1 SGHAT, CDR2 FQNNGV. The CDR3 DNA is TGTGCCAGCAGCTTAGATATAGTAGGACATCCAATAGCCAAAAACATTCAGTACTTC. It yields the protein CASSLDIVGHPIAKNIQYF. Full variable domain (outside the CDR3, taken from reference TRBV11-2 and TRBJ2-4): EAGVAQSPRYKIIEKRQSVAFWCNPISGHATLYWYQQILGQGPKLLIQFQNNGVVDDSQLPKDRFSAERLKGVDSTLKIQPAKLEDSAVYLCASSLDIVGHPIAKNIQYFGAGTRLSVL.

V and J are TRBV5-1 and TRBJ2-2, with TRBD2 as a possible D gene (5 bases). Between the trimmed V and J ends, which lost 7 bases and 7 bases, there was a span of 14 bases. The CDR3 totals 13 residues. Germline V gives CDR1 SGHRS, CDR2 YFSETQ. CDR3 DNA sequence: TGCGCCAGCTGCGTTCTTGCGGGCGGGGAGCTGTTTTTT. As protein: CASCVLAGGELFF.